A single sample gave rise to the 11 T cell receptor beta chains below, sequenced in a study of patients and donors after allogeneic stem cell transplantation (dated by TCRdb to between 2020 and 2021). Library method: RT-PCR. Sequencing used a NextSeq 550. TCRdb reworked the public reads: Q25 trimming with fastp, MiXCR clone assembly, productive beta chains retained. Rows with one shared CDR3 protein collapse into an entry with the most common genes and DNA. This sample holds about 960,000 distinct CDR3 sequences; more than 15% were observed only once. The biggest ten clones account for 5% to 6.5% of the sample. Sequences were obtained from blood, either unsorted or a sorted T cell fraction (not recorded which). The source of these receptors is a human donor who was either an allogeneic HSCT recipient or a stem cell or donor lymphocyte infusion donor (not recorded which). It is not recorded whose cells these are; they may come from a transplant donor.

CDR3 nucleotides: TGTGCCAGCAGTTACTCTGGACGTAGGGAGGGATACAATGAGCAGTTCTTC. Translated: CASSYSGRREGYNEQFF. The rearrangement links TRBV6-5 to TRBJ2-1; 7 bases agree with TRBD2. The CDR3 length is 17 residues. In germline, CDR1 is MNHEY, CDR2 SVGAGI. The V and J ends lost 0 bases and 4 bases, in that order; junction bases with no gene match: 9.

This chain connects TRBV27 to TRBJ2-5; TRBD1 matches at 9 bases. V lost 2 bases and J lost 5; bases outside the gene matches: 6. CDR1 is MNHEY, CDR2 SMNVEV, per germline (reference sequence). This CDR3 contains 15 residues. CDR3 sequence: CASSLGGQGIETQYF. CDR3 bases: TGTGCCAGCAGTTTAGGTGGACAGGGGATTGAGACCCAGTACTTC.

This clonotype was picked up a small number of times. The chain links TRBV27 to TRBJ1-5, with D possibly being TRBD1 (5 bases). The CDR3 spans 15 residues. The germline V and J ends were trimmed by 3 bases and 9 bases, with 18 bases remaining between them. CDR1 is MNHEY and CDR2 is SMNVEV in the germline V gene (reference sequence). The CDR3 DNA sequence: TGTGCCAGCAGTTTTGAAGGGGTCGGGGTAGGGCCCCAGCATTTT. Its translation is CASSFEGVGVGPQHF.

The V call is TRBV5-1, the J call TRBJ2-7, with TRBD1 matching over 7 bases. The V segment lost 3 bases and the J segment 6 bases; nucleotides outside the gene matches: 9. This CDR3 has 14 amino acids. The V gene's germline CDR1 is SGHRS and CDR2 YFSETQ. The CDR3 region has the DNA TGCGCCAGCAGCTCGACAGGGCGAAGCTCCGAGCAGTACTTC. Translated: CASSSTGRSSEQYF.

The rearrangement links TRBV30 to TRBJ1-6, with 7 bases that match TRBD1. This CDR3 has 13 amino acids. Trimming removed 4 bases from V and 5 bases from J; junction bases left unmatched: 2. CDR1 and CDR2 from the germline V gene are GTSNPN and SVGIG (reference sequence). CDR3 sequence reads: CAWTQGNNSPLHF. CDR3 bases: TGTGCCTGGACACAGGGGAATAATTCACCCCTCCACTTT.

This clonotype occurred a few times. The gene calls are TRBV7-9 and TRBJ1-5; unclear D gene. This CDR3 has 14 amino acids. Germline V gene sequence: CDR1 SEHNR, CDR2 FQNEAQ (reference sequence). Between the trimmed V and J ends, which lost 2 bases and 5 bases, there was a span of 10 bases. CDR3 in amino acids: CASSLSEGYQPQHF. CDR3 nucleotide sequence: TGTGCCAGCAGCTTATCCGAGGGATATCAGCCCCAGCATTTT. Using reference TRBV7-9 and TRBJ1-5 for the parts outside the CDR3, the full variable domain is DTGVSQNPRHKITKRGQNVTFRCDPISEHNRLYWYRQTLGQGPEFLTYFQNEAQLEKSRLLSDRFSAERPKGSFSTLEIQRTEQGDSAMYLCASSLSEGYQPQHFGDGTRLSIL.

This clonotype was detected a few times. The chain couples TRBV9 to TRBJ1-1; D is possibly TRBD1 (5 bases). The CDR3 has 16 amino acids. Trimming stripped 3 bases from V and 2 bases from J, with 17 bases between. Germline CDR1 and CDR2: SGDLS and YYNGEE. The CDR3 bases are TGTGCCAGCAGCGAAACCGAAAAGACAGTAAACACTGAAGCTTTCTTT. The encoded protein is CASSETEKTVNTEAFF.

V usage is TRBV6-1 and J usage is TRBJ1-5; the D gene is possibly TRBD1 (6 bases). CDR3 length equals 14 residues. Germline loops: CDR1 MNHNS, CDR2 SASEGT. The V gene lost 4 bases and the J gene lost 7 bases, with 14 bases spanning the gap. The CDR3 reads CASSARGTGQPQHF. DNA of the CDR3: TGTGCCAGCAGTGCCAGGGGAACCGGGCAGCCCCAGCATTTT.

This chain connects TRBV7-8 to TRBJ1-5; D gene uncertain. CDR1 is SGHVS and CDR2 is FQNEAQ in the germline V gene. Trimming stripped 5 bases from V and 7 bases from J, with 15 bases between. The length of the CDR3 is 14 residues. CDR3 protein: CASSLNSIVQPQHF. CDR3 nucleotide sequence: TGTGCCAGCAGCCTAAACTCGATTGTCCAGCCCCAGCATTTT.

This chain uses TRBV3-1 with TRBJ2-7, with TRBD1 matching 9 bases. The CDR3 has 18 amino acids. V gave up 3 bases and J gave up 3 bases; unmatched junction bases: 15. The germline V gene has CDR1 LGHDT and CDR2 YNNKEL (reference sequence). CDR3 nucleotide sequence: TGTGCCAGCAGCCACAGACCTCACCTCAACAGGGGGCTCTACGAGCAGTACTTC. Its protein is CASSHRPHLNRGLYEQYF.

This clonotype was found many times. Here the CDR3 DNA reads TGCAGCGTTGATCGGGGGGCCTACAATGAGCAGTTCTTC. Translating gives CSVDRGAYNEQFF. V and J are TRBV29-1 and TRBJ2-1; 7 nucleotides line up with TRBD2. The junction had 1 base not matched to a gene; V was cut back by 3 bases and J by 2 bases. This CDR3 is 13 amino acids long. Germline loops: CDR1 SQVTM, CDR2 ANQGSEA.